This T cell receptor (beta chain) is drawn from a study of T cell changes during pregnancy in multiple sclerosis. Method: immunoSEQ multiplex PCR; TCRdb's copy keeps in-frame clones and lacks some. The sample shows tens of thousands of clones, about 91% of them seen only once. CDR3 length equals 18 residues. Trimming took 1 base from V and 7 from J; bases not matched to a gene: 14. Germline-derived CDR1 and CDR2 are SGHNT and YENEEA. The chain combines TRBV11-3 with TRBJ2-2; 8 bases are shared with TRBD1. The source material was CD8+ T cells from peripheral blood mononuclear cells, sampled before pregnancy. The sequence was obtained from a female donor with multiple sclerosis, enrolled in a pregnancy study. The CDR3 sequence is CASSLASRGHSWDGELFF. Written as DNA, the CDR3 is TGTGCCAGCAGCTTAGCGTCCAGGGGGCATTCTTGGGACGGGGAGCTGTTTTTT.